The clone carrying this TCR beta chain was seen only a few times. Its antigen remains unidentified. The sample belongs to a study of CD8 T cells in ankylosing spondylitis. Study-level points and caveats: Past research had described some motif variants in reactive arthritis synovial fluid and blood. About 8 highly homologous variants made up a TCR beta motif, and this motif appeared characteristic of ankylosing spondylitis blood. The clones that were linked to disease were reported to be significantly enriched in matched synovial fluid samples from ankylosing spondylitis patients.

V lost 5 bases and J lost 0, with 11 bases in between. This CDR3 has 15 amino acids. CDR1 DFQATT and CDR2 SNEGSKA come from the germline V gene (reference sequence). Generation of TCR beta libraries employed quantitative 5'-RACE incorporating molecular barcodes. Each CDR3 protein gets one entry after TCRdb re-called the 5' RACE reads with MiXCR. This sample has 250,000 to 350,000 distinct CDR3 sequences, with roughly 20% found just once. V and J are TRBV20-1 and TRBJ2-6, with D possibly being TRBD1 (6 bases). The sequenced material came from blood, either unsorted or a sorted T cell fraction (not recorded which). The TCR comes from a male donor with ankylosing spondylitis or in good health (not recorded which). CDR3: CSAQGGFSGANVLTF. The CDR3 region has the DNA TGCAGTGCTCAAGGGGGATTCTCTGGGGCCAACGTCCTGACTTTC.